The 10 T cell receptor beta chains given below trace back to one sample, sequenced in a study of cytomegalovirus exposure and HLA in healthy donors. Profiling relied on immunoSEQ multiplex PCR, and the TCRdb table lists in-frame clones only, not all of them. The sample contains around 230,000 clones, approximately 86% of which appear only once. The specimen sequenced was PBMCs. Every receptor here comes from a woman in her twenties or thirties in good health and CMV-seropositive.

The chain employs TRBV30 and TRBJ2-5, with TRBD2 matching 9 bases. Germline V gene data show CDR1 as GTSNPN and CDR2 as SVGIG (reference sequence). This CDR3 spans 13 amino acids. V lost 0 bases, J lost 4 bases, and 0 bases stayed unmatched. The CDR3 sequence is CAWSVSGRETQYF. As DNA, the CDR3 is TGTGCCTGGAGTGTTAGCGGGAGAGAGACCCAGTACTTC.

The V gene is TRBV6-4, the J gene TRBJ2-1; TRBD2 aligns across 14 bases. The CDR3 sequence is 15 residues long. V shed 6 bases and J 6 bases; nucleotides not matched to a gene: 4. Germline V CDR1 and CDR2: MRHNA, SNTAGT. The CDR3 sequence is CASSRLAGGPNEQFF. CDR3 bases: TGTGCCAGCAGCAGACTAGCGGGAGGGCCCAATGAGCAGTTCTTC.

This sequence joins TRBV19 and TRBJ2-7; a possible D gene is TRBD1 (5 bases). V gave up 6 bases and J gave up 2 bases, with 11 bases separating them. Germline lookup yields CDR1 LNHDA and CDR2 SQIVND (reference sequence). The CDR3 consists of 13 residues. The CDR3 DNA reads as TGTGCCAGTAGCCCCAGGGCGACCTACGAGCAGTACTTC. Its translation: CASSPRATYEQYF. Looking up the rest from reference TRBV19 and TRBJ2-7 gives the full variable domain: DGGITQSPKYLFRKEGQNVTLSCEQNLNHDAMYWYRQDPGQGLRLIYYSQIVNDFQKGDIAEGYSVSREKKESFPLTVTSAQKNPTAFYLCASSPRATYEQYFGPGTRLTVT.

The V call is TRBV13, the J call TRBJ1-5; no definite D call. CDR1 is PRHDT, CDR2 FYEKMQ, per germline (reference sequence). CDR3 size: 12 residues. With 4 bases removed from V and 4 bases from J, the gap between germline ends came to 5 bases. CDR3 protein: CASSSQNQPQHF. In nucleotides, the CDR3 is TGTGCCAGCAGCTCCCAGAATCAGCCCCAGCATTTT.

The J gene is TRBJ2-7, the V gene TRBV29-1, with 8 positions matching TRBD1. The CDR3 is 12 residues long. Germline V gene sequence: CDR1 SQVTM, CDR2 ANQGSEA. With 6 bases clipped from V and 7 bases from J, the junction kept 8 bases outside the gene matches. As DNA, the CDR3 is TGCAGCGTGCAGCGGACAGGGTGGGAGCAGTACTTC. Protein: CSVQRTGWEQYF.

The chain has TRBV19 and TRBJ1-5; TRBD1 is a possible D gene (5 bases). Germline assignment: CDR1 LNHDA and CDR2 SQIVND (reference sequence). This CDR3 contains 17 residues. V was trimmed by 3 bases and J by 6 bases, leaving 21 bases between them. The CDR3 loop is CASSIISVVGGSQPQHF. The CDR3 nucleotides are TGTGCCAGTAGTATTATTTCCGTGGTGGGGGGGAGTCAGCCCCAGCATTTT.

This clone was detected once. The CDR3 spells CASSFRTSGTSYEQYF. The CDR3, as DNA: TGCGCCAGCAGCTTTCGGACTAGCGGGACATCCTACGAGCAGTACTTC. V and J are TRBV5-1 and TRBJ2-7; 12 bases map to TRBD2. This CDR3 has 16 residues. Unmatched junction bases numbered 4, after V lost 2 bases and J lost 1 base. CDR1 and CDR2 (germline): SGHRS, YFSETQ.

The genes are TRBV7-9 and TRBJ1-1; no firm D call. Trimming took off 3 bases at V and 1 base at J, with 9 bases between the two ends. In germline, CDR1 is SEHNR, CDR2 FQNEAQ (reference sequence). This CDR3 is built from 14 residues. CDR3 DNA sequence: TGTGCCAGCAGCTTTGATATCAGGAACACTGAAGCTTTCTTT. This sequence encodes CASSFDIRNTEAFF. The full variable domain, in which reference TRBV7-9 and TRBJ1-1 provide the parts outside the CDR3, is DTGVSQNPRHKITKRGQNVTFRCDPISEHNRLYWYRQTLGQGPEFLTYFQNEAQLEKSRLLSDRFSAERPKGSFSTLEIQRTEQGDSAMYLCASSFDIRNTEAFFGQGTRLTVV.

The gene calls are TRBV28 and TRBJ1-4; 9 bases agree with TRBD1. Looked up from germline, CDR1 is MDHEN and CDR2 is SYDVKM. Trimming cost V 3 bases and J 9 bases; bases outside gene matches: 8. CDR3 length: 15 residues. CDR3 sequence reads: CASSFGTGRGQKLFF. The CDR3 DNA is TGTGCCAGCAGTTTTGGGACAGGGAGGGGGCAAAAACTGTTTTTT.

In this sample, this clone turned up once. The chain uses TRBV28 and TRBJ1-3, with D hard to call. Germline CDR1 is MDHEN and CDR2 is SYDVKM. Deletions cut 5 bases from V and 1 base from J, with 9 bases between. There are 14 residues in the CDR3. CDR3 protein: CASSPPPSGNTIYF. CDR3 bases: TGTGCCAGCAGTCCCCCCCCATCTGGAAACACCATATATTTT.